Below, 28 T cell receptor beta chains from the same sample are listed, as sequenced in a study of shared clonotypes between healthy human individuals. CD45RO-negative cells were positively selected for CCR7, leaving out terminally differentiated effector memory CD45RA+ cells. Assay: immunoSEQ multiplex PCR; the TCRdb copy retains only in-frame clones and omits some. This table holds 550,000 to 650,000 clones, roughly 95% found once. Sequencing was carried out using naive CD8+ T cells sorted from blood. The source is a woman aged 25 to 39 in good health.

The chain is built from TRBV28 and TRBJ1-1, with 7 bases lining up with TRBD1. CDR1 and CDR2 from the germline V gene are MDHEN and SYDVKM. The CDR3 contains 15 residues. Trimming removed 3 bases from V and 4 bases from J; junction bases left unmatched: 8. CDR3 region: CASSFRPRGGTEAFF. The CDR3 DNA sequence: TGTGCCAGCAGTTTCAGGCCCAGGGGGGGCACTGAAGCTTTCTTT.

The V call is TRBV9, the J call TRBJ2-5, with 13 bases that match TRBD2. The CDR3 loop spans 15 amino acids. CDR1 and CDR2 (germline): SGDLS, YYNGEE. Unmatched junction bases numbered 6, after V lost 6 bases and J lost 4 bases. The CDR3 loop is CASTPGLAGVETQYF. The CDR3 DNA sequence: TGTGCCAGCACCCCCGGACTAGCGGGAGTAGAGACCCAGTACTTC.

This chain links TRBV13 with TRBJ2-3; TRBD2 might be the D (7 bases). V was shortened by 3 bases and J by 2 bases, with 12 bases between the two germline ends. CDR3 length: 15 residues. CDR1 is PRHDT and CDR2 is FYEKMQ in the germline V gene (reference sequence). The CDR3 reads CASSFVAGATDTQYF. CDR3 DNA sequence: TGTGCCAGCAGCTTCGTCGCGGGGGCCACAGATACGCAGTATTTT.

The chain combines TRBV28 with TRBJ2-1, with 10 bases aligning to TRBD2. The CDR3 is 16 residues long. The ends lost 3 bases at V and 9 bases at J; junction bases unmatched: 11. Germline CDR1 reads MDHEN; CDR2 reads SYDVKM. The CDR3 is CASSLRWSSGRSEQFF. The DNA for the CDR3 is TGTGCCAGCAGTTTGCGTTGGTCTAGCGGGAGAAGTGAGCAGTTCTTC.

This clone came up once. V gene TRBV28 combines with J gene TRBJ2-1; D remains unclear. This CDR3 is built from 14 residues. Germline lookup yields CDR1 MDHEN and CDR2 SYDVKM. Trimming removed 7 bases from V and 1 base from J, with 11 bases in between. The CDR3 sequence: CASTQSESYNEQFF. DNA of the CDR3: TGTGCCAGCACGCAAAGCGAGTCCTACAATGAGCAGTTCTTC. Combining the CDR3 with reference TRBV28 and TRBJ2-1 gives the whole variable domain DVKVTQSSRYLVKRTGEKVFLECVQDMDHENMFWYRQDPGLGLRLIYFSYDVKMKEKGDIPEGYSVSREKKERFSLILESASTNQTSMYLCASTQSESYNEQFFGPGTRLTVL.

This rearrangement joins TRBV6-4 to TRBJ2-3; 9 bases agree with TRBD2. Trimming cost V 3 bases and J 2 bases; bases outside gene matches: 3. CDR1 and CDR2 from the germline V gene are MRHNA and SNTAGT. The CDR3 sequence is 15 residues long. CDR3 DNA: TGTGCCAGCAGTGAGACTAGCGGAGTCACAGATACGCAGTATTTT. It is translated as CASSETSGVTDTQYF.

The chain carries TRBV11-2 and TRBJ2-7; D uncertain. The germline V gene encodes CDR1 SGHAT and CDR2 FQNNGV. V lost 4 bases and J 2 bases, leaving 12 bases between the germline ends. This CDR3 spans 14 amino acids. CDR3 amino acids: CASSSKTRTYEQYF. For the CDR3, the DNA is TGTGCCAGCAGCTCGAAGACACGGACCTACGAGCAGTACTTC.

CDR3 DNA: TGTGCCAGCGCCCTTAGCGGGCCCTCAACGGGGACCGGGGAGCTGTTTTTT. This codes for CASALSGPSTGTGELFF. The rearrangement joins TRBV11-2 to TRBJ2-2, with 7 bases that match TRBD2. The CDR3 spans 17 residues. The germline CDR1 and CDR2 sequences are SGHAT and FQNNGV. V lost 8 bases to trimming and J lost 5 bases; unmatched junction nucleotides: 17. Full variable domain (remainder filled in from reference TRBV11-2 and TRBJ2-2): EAGVAQSPRYKIIEKRQSVAFWCNPISGHATLYWYQQILGQGPKLLIQFQNNGVVDDSQLPKDRFSAERLKGVDSTLKIQPAKLEDSAVYLCASALSGPSTGTGELFFGEGSRLTVL.

Concerning this clone: In the same sample, other DNA sequences code for this CDR3. This chain connects TRBV9 to TRBJ1-1; the D gene is possibly TRBD1 (5 bases). Trimming took off 0 bases at V and 3 bases at J, with 9 bases between the two ends. Germline V gene sequence: CDR1 SGDLS, CDR2 YYNGEE. This CDR3 spans 14 amino acids. For the CDR3, the DNA is TGTGCCAGCAGCGTAGGGGGCGGTGACACTGAAGCTTTCTTT. Its translation is CASSVGGGDTEAFF.

The CDR3 sequence is CATRLNRGFNSPLHF. The CDR3 nucleotides are TGTGCCACCCGACTGAATCGGGGGTTTAATTCACCCCTCCACTTT. This chain links TRBV28 with TRBJ1-6; D is possibly TRBD1 (5 bases). The CDR3 consists of 15 residues. The germline V gene encodes CDR1 MDHEN and CDR2 SYDVKM. With 10 bases removed from V and 6 bases from J, the gap between germline ends came to 19 bases.

The chain couples TRBV27 to TRBJ2-2, with 7 bases matching TRBD1. Germline trimming cut 6 bases from V and 6 bases from J; bases unmatched to any gene: 10. Per germline, CDR1 MNHEY and CDR2 SMNVEV (reference sequence). The CDR3 length is 15 residues. The CDR3 DNA reads TGTGCCAGCAGGACTCGACAGGGTCTCGCCGGGGAGCTGTTTTTT. Translated, it gives CASRTRQGLAGELFF.

The rearrangement links TRBV7-9 to TRBJ2-7; D is uncertain. Germline values: CDR1 SEHNR, CDR2 FQNEAQ (reference sequence). This CDR3 is 12 amino acids long. V lost 5 bases and J 7 bases, leaving 12 bases between the germline ends. The CDR3 protein is CASSLPSNEQYF. CDR3 in DNA: TGTGCCAGCAGCCTCCCCAGTAATGAGCAGTACTTC.

The chain employs TRBV10-3 and TRBJ2-3; D is undetermined. CDR3 length: 15 residues. The V end was cut by 0 bases, the J end by 2 bases, with 9 bases between. The germline gives CDR1 ENHRY, CDR2 SYGVKD. CDR3 sequence: CAISESYGPTDTQYF. In DNA form, the CDR3 reads TGTGCCATCAGTGAGTCCTACGGTCCCACAGATACGCAGTATTTT.

The chain has TRBV18 and TRBJ2-7, with D unresolved. The CDR3 contains 15 residues. The germline gives CDR1 KGHSH, CDR2 LQKENI. Deletions cut 3 bases from V and 2 bases from J, with 14 bases between. In DNA, the CDR3 is TGTGCCAGCTCACCGCCCATTAAGACGACCTACGAGCAGTACTTC. It codes for CASSPPIKTTYEQYF.

V and J are TRBV2 and TRBJ2-7; 9 bases match TRBD2. CDR1 and CDR2 (germline): SNHLY, FYNNEI. J gave up 5 bases and V 7 bases, and 9 bases lay outside the gene matches. CDR3 length equals 14 residues. The CDR3 region has the DNA TGTGCCAGCACCCTCGCGCGGGAGGGGAACGAGCAGTACTTC. Translated: CASTLAREGNEQYF.

This chain links TRBV28 with TRBJ2-5; 8 bases map to TRBD2. The tail of the sequence fits TRBJ2-7 better, so the J call may be wrong. Germline V lookup: CDR1 MDHEN, CDR2 SYDVKM. The CDR3 covers 16 residues. The CDR3 coding sequence is TGTGCCAGCAACAGCCCTCGACTAGCGCTATCCTACGAGCAGTACTTC. This codes for CASNSPRLALSYEQYF.

This chain connects TRBV5-6 to TRBJ2-3, with 13 bases identical to TRBD2. The ends lost 0 bases at V and 0 bases at J; junction bases unmatched: 7. CDR3 length equals 19 residues. CDR1 is SGHDT and CDR2 is YYEEEE in the germline V gene. The CDR3 reads CASSLGLAGGGSSTDTQYF. As DNA, the CDR3 is TGTGCCAGCAGCTTGGGACTAGCGGGAGGTGGATCTAGCACAGATACGCAGTATTTT.

The chain is built from TRBV27 and TRBJ1-1; D gene ambiguous. Germline V gene data show CDR1 as MNHEY and CDR2 as SMNVEV (reference sequence). This CDR3 is built from 16 residues. Trimming shortened V by 5 bases and J by 0 bases, and 16 bases separated the two germline ends. The CDR3: CASSPTPRSVNTEAFF. DNA for the CDR3: TGTGCCAGCAGTCCCACCCCCAGGTCCGTGAACACTGAAGCTTTCTTT.

This chain links TRBV13 with TRBJ2-7, with a possible D match to TRBD1 (5 bases). Trimming cost V 7 bases and J 4 bases, with 14 bases left between them. CDR1 is PRHDT, CDR2 FYEKMQ, per germline (reference sequence). CDR3 length equals 13 residues. CDR3 coding DNA: TGTGCCAGCACCCCCTCAGGGAAATACGAGCAGTACTTC. Residues: CASTPSGKYEQYF.

The chain is built from TRBV10-1 and TRBJ2-3; D remains unclear. CDR1 is WNHNN, CDR2 SYGVQD, per germline (reference sequence). V lost 6 bases, J lost 3 bases, and 13 bases lay in between. This CDR3 is 14 amino acids long. Written as DNA, the CDR3 is TGCGCCAGCAGCGAGGAAACGGCGACAGATACGCAGTATTTT. Translated, it gives CASSEETATDTQYF.

DNA for the CDR3: TGTGCCAGCAGGCTCCAATGGCAGGGAAACTACGAGCAGTACTTC. This translates into CASRLQWQGNYEQYF. V and J are TRBV27 and TRBJ2-7, with TRBD1 as a possible D gene (5 bases). V was shortened by 6 bases and J by 3 bases, with 18 bases between the two germline ends. Germline loops: CDR1 MNHEY, CDR2 SMNVEV (reference sequence). The CDR3 covers 15 residues.

The genes are TRBV10-2 and TRBJ1-5; D ambiguous. Germline CDR1 WSHSY, CDR2 SAAADI. This CDR3 spans 14 amino acids. The ends were cut back, 6 bases at V and 0 bases at J, with 9 bases in the middle. CDR3 nucleotides: TGCGCCAGCAGGCCCGACGGTAGCAATCAGCCCCAGCATTTT. It encodes CASRPDGSNQPQHF.

The gene calls are TRBV7-9 and TRBJ2-1, with D maybe TRBD2 (7 bases). Germline lookup yields CDR1 SEHNR and CDR2 FQNEAQ (reference sequence). Trimming left V 5 bases short and J 2 bases short, with 19 bases between. The CDR3 covers 17 residues. CDR3 amino acids: CASSQGGAGLAYNEQFF. For the CDR3, the DNA is TGTGCCAGCAGCCAAGGGGGGGCGGGATTGGCCTACAATGAGCAGTTCTTC.

This chain links TRBV5-1 with TRBJ2-7; 7 bases are a match to TRBD1. With V trimmed by 2 bases and J by 0 bases, 11 bases remained unmatched. Germline CDR1 is SGHRS and CDR2 is YFSETQ. There are 17 residues in the CDR3. CDR3 DNA sequence: TGCGCCAGCAGCTTCAAATACAGGGGTAAGTCCTCCTACGAGCAGTACTTC. Translated, it gives CASSFKYRGKSSYEQYF. The full variable domain, with the rest looked up from reference TRBV5-1 and TRBJ2-7, is KAGVTQTPRYLIKTRGQQVTLSCSPISGHRSVSWYQQTPGQGLQFLFEYFSETQRNKGNFPGRFSGRQFSNSRSEMNVSTLELGDSALYLCASSFKYRGKSSYEQYFGPGTRLTVT.

The chain is built from TRBV7-8 and TRBJ1-5, with D possibly being TRBD1 (6 bases). CDR1 is SGHVS and CDR2 is FQNEAQ in the germline V gene. Between the trimmed V and J ends, which lost 5 bases and 7 bases, there was a span of 15 bases. CDR3 size: 14 residues. The chain's CDR3 is CASSRGQISQPQHF. The CDR3 region has the DNA TGTGCCAGCAGCCGTGGACAGATTTCCCAGCCCCAGCATTTT.

CDR3 in DNA: TGCGCCAGCAGCCATACTAGCGAGAACAATGAGCAGTTCTTC. As protein: CASSHTSENNEQFF. V is TRBV4-1 and J is TRBJ2-1; TRBD2 agrees at 7 bases. The V gene end was trimmed by 3 bases and the J gene end by 5 bases; junction bases not matched to a gene: 4. Germline CDR1 is MGHRA and CDR2 is YSYEKL. The CDR3 runs to 14 residues.

CDR3 loop: CASSIRDTSYEQYF. The CDR3 DNA reads as TGTGCCAGTAGTATAAGGGACACCTCCTACGAGCAGTACTTC. The gene calls are TRBV19 and TRBJ2-7, with D possibly matching TRBD1 (6 bases). The V and J ends lost 2 bases and 0 bases respectively, with 8 bases between them. CDR3 size: 14 residues. Germline CDR1 LNHDA, CDR2 SQIVND (reference sequence).

This chain uses TRBV10-3 with TRBJ2-3; D remains ambiguous. Germline loops: CDR1 ENHRY, CDR2 SYGVKD. This CDR3 is 15 amino acids long. V dropped 2 bases and J dropped 3 bases, with 12 bases sitting between them. The CDR3 sequence: CAISERGLVTDTQYF. The CDR3 bases are TGTGCCATCAGTGAGAGAGGATTAGTGACAGATACGCAGTATTTT.